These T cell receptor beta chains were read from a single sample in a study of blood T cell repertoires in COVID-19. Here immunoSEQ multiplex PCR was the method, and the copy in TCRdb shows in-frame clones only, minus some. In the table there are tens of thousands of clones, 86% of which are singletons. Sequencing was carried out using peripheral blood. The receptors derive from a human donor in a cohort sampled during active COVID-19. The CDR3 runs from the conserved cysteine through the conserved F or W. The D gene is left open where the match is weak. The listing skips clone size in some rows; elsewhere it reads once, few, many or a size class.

CDR3 protein: CASKTAGMGTDTQYF; CDR3 DNA: TGTGCCAGCAAGACTGCGGGAATGGGTACAGATACGCAGTATTTT; CDR3 length: 15; V gene: TRBV6-6; clone size: .; D gene: .; J gene: TRBJ2-3
CDR3 protein: CATVGELQETQYF; CDR3 DNA: TGTGCCACTGTAGGGGAACTCCAAGAGACCCAGTACTTC; CDR3 length: 13; V gene: TRBV2; clone size: few; D gene: .; J gene: TRBJ2-5
CDR3 protein: CASRTSGRLELFF; CDR3 DNA: TGTGCCAGCAGGACTAGCGGGAGACTGGAGCTGTTTTTT; CDR3 length: 13; V gene: TRBV2; clone size: .; D gene: TRBD2; J gene: TRBJ2-2
CDR3 protein: CASSSSGTSGAYEQYF; CDR3 DNA: TGTGCCAGCAGTTCAAGCGGGACTAGCGGAGCCTACGAGCAGTACTTC; CDR3 length: 16; V gene: TRBV28; clone size: medium-sized; D gene: TRBD2; J gene: TRBJ2-7
CDR3 protein: CASSSQINYEQYF; CDR3 DNA: TGTGCCAGCAGCTCACAGATAAACTACGAGCAGTACTTC; CDR3 length: 13; V gene: TRBV7-2; clone size: .; D gene: .; J gene: TRBJ2-7
CDR3 protein: CASSESGRYYEQYF; CDR3 DNA: TGTGCCAGCAGTGAAAGCGGCAGGTACTACGAGCAGTACTTC; CDR3 length: 14; V gene: TRBV6-1; clone size: .; D gene: .; J gene: TRBJ2-7
CDR3 protein: CASSPSPGGRDTQYF; CDR3 DNA: TGTGCCAGCAGCCCCTCACCGGGGGGAAGAGATACGCAGTATTTT; CDR3 length: 15; V gene: TRBV6-2/TRBV6-3; clone size: .; D gene: TRBD2; J gene: TRBJ2-3
CDR3 protein: CAWSSTITGELFF; CDR3 DNA: TGTGCCTGGAGTAGTACTATCACCGGGGAGCTGTTTTTT; CDR3 length: 13; V gene: TRBV30; clone size: .; D gene: .; J gene: TRBJ2-2
CDR3 protein: CASASGRVHEQYF; CDR3 DNA: TGTGCCAGCGCTAGCGGGAGGGTCCACGAGCAGTACTTC; CDR3 length: 13; V gene: TRBV28; clone size: .; D gene: TRBD2; J gene: TRBJ2-7
CDR3 protein: CASSAVSGTGELFF; CDR3 DNA: TGTGCCAGCAGCGCGGTTAGCGGTACCGGGGAGCTGTTTTTT; CDR3 length: 14; V gene: TRBV9; clone size: .; D gene: .; J gene: TRBJ2-2
CDR3 protein: CASSVSGGTGNTIYF; CDR3 DNA: TGTGCCAGCAGCGTCTCGGGGGGCACTGGAAACACCATATATTTT; CDR3 length: 15; V gene: TRBV7-9; clone size: .; D gene: .; J gene: TRBJ1-3
CDR3 protein: CASSQRQGTNEQFF; CDR3 DNA: TGTGCCAGCAGCCAGAGACAGGGAACCAATGAGCAGTTCTTC; CDR3 length: 14; V gene: TRBV3-1/TRBV3-2; clone size: .; D gene: TRBD1; J gene: TRBJ2-1
CDR3 protein: CASALSVSGYNEQFF; CDR3 DNA: TGTGCTAGTGCCCTTAGCGTGAGCGGTTACAATGAGCAGTTCTTC; CDR3 length: 15; V gene: TRBV12-5; clone size: .; D gene: .; J gene: TRBJ2-1
CDR3 protein: CASALGTYNTGELFF; CDR3 DNA: TGTGCCAGCGCCCTCGGGACTTATAACACCGGGGAGCTGTTTTTT; CDR3 length: 15; V gene: TRBV6-5; clone size: .; D gene: .; J gene: TRBJ2-2